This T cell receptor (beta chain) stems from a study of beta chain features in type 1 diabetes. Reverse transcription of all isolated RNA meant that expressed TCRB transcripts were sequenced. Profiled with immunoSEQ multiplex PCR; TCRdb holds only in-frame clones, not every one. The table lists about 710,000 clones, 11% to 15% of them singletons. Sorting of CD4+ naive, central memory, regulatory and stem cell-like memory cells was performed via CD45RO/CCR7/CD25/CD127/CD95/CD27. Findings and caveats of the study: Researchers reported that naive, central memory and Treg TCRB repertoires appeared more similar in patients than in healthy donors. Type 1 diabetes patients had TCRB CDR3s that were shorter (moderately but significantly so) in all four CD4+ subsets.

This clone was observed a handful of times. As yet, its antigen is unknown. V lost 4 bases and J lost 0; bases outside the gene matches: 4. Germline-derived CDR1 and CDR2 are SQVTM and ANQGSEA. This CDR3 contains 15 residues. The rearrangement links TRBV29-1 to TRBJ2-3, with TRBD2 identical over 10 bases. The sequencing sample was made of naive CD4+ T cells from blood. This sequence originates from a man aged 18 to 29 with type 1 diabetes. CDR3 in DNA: TGCAGCGTTGCGTCTAGCGGGAGAAGCACAGATACGCAGTATTTT. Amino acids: CSVASSGRSTDTQYF.